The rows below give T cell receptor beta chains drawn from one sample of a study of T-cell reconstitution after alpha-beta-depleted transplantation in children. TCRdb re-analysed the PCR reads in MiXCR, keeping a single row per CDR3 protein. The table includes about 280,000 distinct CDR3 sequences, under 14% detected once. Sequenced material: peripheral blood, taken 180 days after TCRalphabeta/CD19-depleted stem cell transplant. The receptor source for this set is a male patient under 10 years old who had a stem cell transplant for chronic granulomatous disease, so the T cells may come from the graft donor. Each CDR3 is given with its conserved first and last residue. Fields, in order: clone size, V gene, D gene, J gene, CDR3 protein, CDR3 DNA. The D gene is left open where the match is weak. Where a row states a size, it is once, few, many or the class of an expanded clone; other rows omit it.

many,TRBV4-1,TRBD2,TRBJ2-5,CASSQVQAGRVKTQYF,TGCGCCAGCAGCCAAGTACAAGCGGGACGGGTTAAGACCCAGTACTTC
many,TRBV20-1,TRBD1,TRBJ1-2,CSASTGDGGYTF,TGCAGTGCATCGACAGGGGATGGTGGCTACACCTTC
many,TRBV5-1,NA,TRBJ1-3,CASSPGPIRGNTIYF,TGCGCCAGCAGCCCGGGCCCCATTCGCGGCAACACCATATATTTT
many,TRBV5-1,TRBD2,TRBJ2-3,CASSFSSRTSGDTQYF,TGCGCCAGCAGCTTCTCCTCCAGGACTAGCGGAGATACGCAGTATTTT
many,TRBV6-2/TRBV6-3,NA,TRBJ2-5,CASSYPGRSEETQYF,TGTGCCAGCAGTTACCCGGGGAGGTCAGAAGAGACCCAGTACTTC
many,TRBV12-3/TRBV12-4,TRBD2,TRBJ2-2,CASRPGLAGGTHANTGELFF,TGTGCCAGCAGACCCGGACTAGCGGGAGGGACACATGCAAACACCGGGGAGCTGTTTTTT
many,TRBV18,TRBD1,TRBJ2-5,CASSLGQEETQYF,TGTGCCAGCTCACTCGGACAGGAAGAGACCCAGTACTTC
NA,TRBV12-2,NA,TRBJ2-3,CASRPRLAGGRTDTQYF,TGTGCAAGTCGCCCACGACTAGCGGGAGGACGCACAGATACGCAGTATTTT
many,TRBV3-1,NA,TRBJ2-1,CASSQSSGRVGYNEQFF,TGTGCCAGCAGCCAATCCTCGGGACGCGTAGGCTACAATGAGCAGTTCTTC
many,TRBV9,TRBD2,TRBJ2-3,CASSFGLAVRARTDTQYF,TGTGCCAGCAGCTTTGGACTAGCGGTAAGAGCTCGCACAGATACGCAGTATTTT
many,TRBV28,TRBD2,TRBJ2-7,CASSLGSGRSYEQYF,TGTGCCAGCAGTTTAGGTAGCGGGAGGTCCTACGAGCAGTACTTC
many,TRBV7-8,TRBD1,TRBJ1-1,CASSPMRGLEAFF,TGTGCCAGCAGCCCCATGAGGGGGCTTGAAGCTTTCTTT
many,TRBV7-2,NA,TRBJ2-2,CASSSHRSNTGELFF,TGTGCCAGCAGCTCCCACAGGTCTAACACCGGGGAGCTGTTTTTT
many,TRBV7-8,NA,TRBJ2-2,CASMSRAPGELFF,TGTGCCAGCATGAGCAGGGCCCCCGGGGAGCTGTTTTTT
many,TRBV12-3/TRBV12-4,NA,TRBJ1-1,CASSLTDMNTEAFF,TGTGCCAGCAGTTTGACAGACATGAACACTGAAGCTTTCTTT
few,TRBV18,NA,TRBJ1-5,CASHTGTRNQPQHF,TGTGCCAGCCACACCGGGACACGGAATCAGCCCCAGCATTTT
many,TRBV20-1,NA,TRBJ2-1,CSARGSRVVVEQFF,TGCAGTGCTAGAGGGAGTAGAGTTGTCGTTGAGCAGTTCTTC
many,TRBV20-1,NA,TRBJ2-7,CSARVLSGAGFYEQYF,TGCAGTGCTAGAGTACTTTCGGGAGCAGGGTTTTACGAGCAGTACTTC
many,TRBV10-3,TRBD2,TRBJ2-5,CAIRPSGGRKETQYF,TGTGCCATCAGACCCAGCGGGGGGAGGAAAGAGACCCAGTACTTC
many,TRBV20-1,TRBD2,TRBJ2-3,CSAPRLTSGTDTQYF,TGCAGTGCTCCACGCTTAACTAGCGGCACAGATACGCAGTATTTT
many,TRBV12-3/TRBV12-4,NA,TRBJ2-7,CASSYWTDYEQYF,TGTGCCAGCAGTTACTGGACAGACTACGAGCAGTACTTC
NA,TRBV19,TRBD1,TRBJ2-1,CASSTTGGVGGSSYNEQLF,TGTGCCAGTAGTACAACAGGGGGCGTCGGCGGGAGCTCCTACAATGAGCAGCTCTTC
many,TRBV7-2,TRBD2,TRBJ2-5,CASRLSGGGRAQYF,TGTGCCAGCAGGCTAAGCGGGGGGGGTAGGGCCCAGTACTTC
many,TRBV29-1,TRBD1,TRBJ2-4,CSVEEGQGQGIQYF,TGCAGCGTTGAAGAAGGACAGGGCCAAGGCATTCAGTACTTC
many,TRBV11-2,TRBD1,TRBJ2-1,CASRTMRLRDSDNEQFF,TGTGCCAGCAGGACCATGAGACTTCGGGACAGCGACAATGAGCAGTTCTTC
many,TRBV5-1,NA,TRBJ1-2,CASSLETGNYGYTF,TGCGCCAGCAGCTTGGAGACGGGAAACTATGGCTACACCTTC
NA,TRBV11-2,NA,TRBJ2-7,CASSLDWRDGNEQYF,TGTGCCAGCAGCTTAGATTGGAGGGATGGTAACGAGCAGTACTTC
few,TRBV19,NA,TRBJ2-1,CASSPEGGSSYNEQFF,TGTGCCAGTAGTCCCGAGGGGGGGAGCTCCTACAATGAGCAGTTCTTC
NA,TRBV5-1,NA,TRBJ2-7,CASSLETGYYEQYF,TGCGCCAGCAGCTTGGAGACGGGTTATTACGAGCAGTACTTC
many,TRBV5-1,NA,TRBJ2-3,CASSLLGVEADTQYF,TGCGCCAGCAGCTTGTTAGGGGTGGAGGCGGATACGCAGTATTTT
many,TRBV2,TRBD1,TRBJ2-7,CASSEYSRDSLYEQYF,TGTGCCAGCAGTGAGTATTCCCGGGACAGCCTTTACGAGCAGTACTTC
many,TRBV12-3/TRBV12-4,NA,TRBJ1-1,CASSLGPVEAFF,TGTGCCAGCAGTTTGGGTCCCGTTGAAGCTTTCTTT
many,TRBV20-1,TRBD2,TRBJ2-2,CSARDKAGLVNTGELFF,TGCAGTGCTAGAGATAAGGCGGGACTAGTGAACACCGGGGAGCTGTTTTTT
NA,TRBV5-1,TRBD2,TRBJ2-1,CASSGAGGFSYNEQFF,TGCGCCAGCAGCGGAGCGGGAGGGTTTTCCTACAATGAGCAGTTCTTC
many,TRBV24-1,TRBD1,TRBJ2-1,CATSDSHRGRRSYNEQFF,TGTGCCACCAGTGATTCCCACAGGGGGCGAAGATCCTACAATGAGCAGTTCTTC
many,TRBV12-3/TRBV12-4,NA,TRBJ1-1,CASSFKGGLDTEAFF,TGTGCCAGCAGTTTCAAGGGGGGTCTGGACACTGAAGCTTTCTTT
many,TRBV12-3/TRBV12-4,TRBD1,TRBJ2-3,CASSPWTGADTQYF,TGTGCCAGCAGTCCCTGGACAGGGGCAGATACGCAGTATTTT
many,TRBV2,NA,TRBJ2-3,CASSAFWGADTQYF,TGTGCCAGCAGCGCCTTTTGGGGCGCAGATACGCAGTATTTT
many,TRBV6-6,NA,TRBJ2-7,CASKAREGDEQYF,TGTGCCAGCAAAGCCCGTGAGGGCGACGAGCAGTACTTC
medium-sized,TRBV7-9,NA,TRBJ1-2,CASSFRATQLGYTF,TGTGCCAGCAGCTTCAGGGCTACTCAATTAGGCTACACCTTC
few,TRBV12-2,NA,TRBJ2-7,CASHHRDIDYEQYF,TGTGCAAGTCATCACCGGGACATTGACTACGAGCAGTACTTC
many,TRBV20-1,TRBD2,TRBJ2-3,CSARDVSLAGGPADTQYF,TGCAGTGCTAGAGATGTCAGTCTAGCGGGAGGGCCTGCAGATACGCAGTATTTT
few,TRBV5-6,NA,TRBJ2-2,CASSFRRDPGLDTGELFF,TGTGCCAGCAGCTTTCGCCGCGACCCGGGACTGGACACCGGGGAGCTGTTTTTT